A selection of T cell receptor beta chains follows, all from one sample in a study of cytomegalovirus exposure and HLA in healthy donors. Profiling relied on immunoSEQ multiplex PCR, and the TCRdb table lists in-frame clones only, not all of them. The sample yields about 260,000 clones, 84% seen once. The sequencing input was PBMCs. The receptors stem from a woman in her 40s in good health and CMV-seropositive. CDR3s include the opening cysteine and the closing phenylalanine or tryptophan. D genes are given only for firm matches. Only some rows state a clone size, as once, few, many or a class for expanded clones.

cdr3_aa: CASSQLGLAGSEQFF; cdr3_nt: TGTGCCAGCAGCCAACTCGGACTAGCGGGTTCTGAGCAGTTCTTC; v_call: TRBV4-2; clone_size: .; d_call: TRBD2; j_call: TRBJ2-1
cdr3_aa: CASSEGGDREQFF; cdr3_nt: TGTGCCAGCAGTGAAGGGGGGGACCGTGAGCAGTTCTTC; v_call: TRBV6-4; clone_size: .; d_call: .; j_call: TRBJ2-1
cdr3_aa: CASSLLDSPNQPQHF; cdr3_nt: TGTGCCAGCAGCTTACTGGACAGTCCCAATCAGCCCCAGCATTTT; v_call: TRBV7-9; clone_size: .; d_call: .; j_call: TRBJ1-5
cdr3_aa: CASSFGGKGGFSDTQYF; cdr3_nt: TGTGCCAGCAGTTTCGGAGGTAAAGGGGGCTTCTCAGATACGCAGTATTTT; v_call: TRBV27; clone_size: .; d_call: TRBD1; j_call: TRBJ2-3
cdr3_aa: CASTGDYFHEQYF; cdr3_nt: TGTGCCAGCACCGGGGACTACTTCCACGAGCAGTACTTC; v_call: TRBV6-6; clone_size: once; d_call: TRBD2; j_call: TRBJ2-7
cdr3_aa: CASSQQGYTEAFF; cdr3_nt: TGTGCCAGCAGCCAACAGGGTTACACTGAAGCTTTCTTT; v_call: TRBV14; clone_size: .; d_call: .; j_call: TRBJ1-1
cdr3_aa: CASSSSWTGLSGANVLTF; cdr3_nt: TGTGCCAGCAGTTCGTCTTGGACAGGGCTCTCTGGGGCCAACGTCCTGACTTTC; v_call: TRBV27; clone_size: .; d_call: TRBD1; j_call: TRBJ2-6
cdr3_aa: CASSLPPPDTQYF; cdr3_nt: TGTGCCAGCAGCCTTCCCCCCCCCGATACGCAGTATTTT; v_call: TRBV5-6; clone_size: once; d_call: .; j_call: TRBJ2-3
cdr3_aa: CASRSGLISGDTQYF; cdr3_nt: TGTGCCAGCAGGTCGGGACTCATAAGTGGGGATACGCAGTATTTT; v_call: TRBV5-5; clone_size: once; d_call: .; j_call: TRBJ2-3
cdr3_aa: CASRGQGAYEQYF; cdr3_nt: TGTGCCAGCAGGGGACAGGGGGCCTACGAGCAGTACTTC; v_call: TRBV6-1; clone_size: few; d_call: TRBD1; j_call: TRBJ2-7
cdr3_aa: CASSYSSGGDNSPLHF; cdr3_nt: TGTGCCAGCAGTTACTCGTCCGGGGGGGATAATTCACCCCTCCACTTT; v_call: TRBV6-5; clone_size: .; d_call: .; j_call: TRBJ1-6
cdr3_aa: CASSPIRQAEQETQYF; cdr3_nt: TGCGCCAGCAGTCCCATAAGACAGGCTGAACAAGAGACCCAGTACTTC; v_call: TRBV10-2; clone_size: .; d_call: .; j_call: TRBJ2-5
cdr3_aa: CASSFRERAYEQYF; cdr3_nt: TGTGCCAGCAGTTTTCGCGAGAGAGCCTACGAGCAGTACTTC; v_call: TRBV28; clone_size: .; d_call: .; j_call: TRBJ2-7
cdr3_aa: CASSQEPGQGYEQYF; cdr3_nt: TGTGCCAGCAGCCAAGAACCTGGACAGGGGTACGAGCAGTACTTC; v_call: TRBV4-2; clone_size: few; d_call: TRBD1; j_call: TRBJ2-7
cdr3_aa: CASSAESRLQYF; cdr3_nt: TGTGCCAGCAGCGCCGAGTCGAGGCTGCAGTACTTC; v_call: TRBV7-6; clone_size: .; d_call: .; j_call: TRBJ2-7
cdr3_aa: CASSLAGPTDTQYF; cdr3_nt: TGTGCCAGCAGCCTAGCGGGGCCCACAGATACGCAGTATTTT; v_call: TRBV28; clone_size: .; d_call: TRBD2; j_call: TRBJ2-3
cdr3_aa: CASSSLDREETQYF; cdr3_nt: TGTGCCAGCAGCTCCTTGGACAGGGAGGAGACCCAGTACTTC; v_call: TRBV11-3; clone_size: .; d_call: TRBD1; j_call: TRBJ2-5
cdr3_aa: CASSFQLSLDRGHYAEAFF; cdr3_nt: TGTGCCAGCAGCTTCCAACTTAGTTTGGACAGGGGGCACTACGCTGAAGCTTTCTTT; v_call: TRBV7-8; clone_size: .; d_call: TRBD1; j_call: TRBJ1-1
cdr3_aa: CASSQEAATGREKLFF; cdr3_nt: TGCGCCAGCAGCCAAGAAGCGGCCACGGGCAGGGAAAAACTGTTTTTT; v_call: TRBV4-3; clone_size: .; d_call: .; j_call: TRBJ1-4
cdr3_aa: CASRHGTPGHGYTF; cdr3_nt: TGTGCCAGTAGACACGGGACTCCTGGACATGGCTACACCTTC; v_call: TRBV19; clone_size: once; d_call: .; j_call: TRBJ1-2
cdr3_aa: CASSLGDRGTEAFF; cdr3_nt: TGCGCCAGCAGCTTGGGGGACAGAGGAACTGAAGCTTTCTTT; v_call: TRBV5-1; clone_size: .; d_call: TRBD1; j_call: TRBJ1-1
cdr3_aa: CASSTTPLAGVHEQFF; cdr3_nt: TGTGCCAGCAGCACGACGCCACTAGCGGGAGTTCATGAGCAGTTCTTC; v_call: TRBV7-9; clone_size: once; d_call: TRBD2; j_call: TRBJ2-1
cdr3_aa: CASSYSTSGRNEQFF; cdr3_nt: TGTGCCAGCAGTTACTCGACTAGCGGGCGCAATGAGCAGTTCTTC; v_call: TRBV6-5; clone_size: .; d_call: TRBD2; j_call: TRBJ2-1
cdr3_aa: CASSLTGGSEAFF; cdr3_nt: TGTGCCAGCAGCCTGACAGGGGGCTCTGAAGCTTTCTTT; v_call: TRBV14; clone_size: .; d_call: TRBD1; j_call: TRBJ1-1
cdr3_aa: CASSLTAGGKGKVGNTEAFF; cdr3_nt: TGTGCCAGCAGCTTAACGGCAGGGGGTAAAGGTAAAGTGGGTAACACTGAAGCTTTCTTT; v_call: TRBV7-6; clone_size: .; d_call: TRBD1; j_call: TRBJ1-1
cdr3_aa: CASSPRTGDYGYTF; cdr3_nt: TGTGCCAGCAGCCCAAGGACAGGGGATTATGGCTACACCTTC; v_call: TRBV7-2; clone_size: .; d_call: TRBD1; j_call: TRBJ1-2
cdr3_aa: CASRYRGRHTEAFF; cdr3_nt: TGTGCCAGCAGATACAGGGGGCGCCACACTGAAGCTTTCTTT; v_call: TRBV28; clone_size: .; d_call: TRBD1; j_call: TRBJ1-1
cdr3_aa: CASSEVWDSQYKLFF; cdr3_nt: TGTGCCAGCAGTGAAGTTTGGGACTCCCAATATAAACTGTTTTTT; v_call: TRBV6-1; clone_size: .; d_call: .; j_call: TRBJ1-4
cdr3_aa: CASSLGTSGRGQETQYF; cdr3_nt: TGTGCCAGCAGCCTAGGGACTAGCGGGAGAGGGCAAGAGACCCAGTACTTC; v_call: TRBV11-2; clone_size: .; d_call: TRBD2; j_call: TRBJ2-5
cdr3_aa: CASSAHSVPNEKLFF; cdr3_nt: TGTGCCAGCAGTGCCCACAGTGTCCCTAATGAAAAACTGTTTTTT; v_call: TRBV6-6; clone_size: .; d_call: .; j_call: TRBJ1-4
cdr3_aa: CSAAGTSGRVHQYEQYF; cdr3_nt: TGCAGCGCCGCCGGGACTAGCGGGAGGGTTCACCAATACGAGCAGTACTTC; v_call: TRBV29-1; clone_size: .; d_call: TRBD2; j_call: TRBJ2-7
cdr3_aa: CASSIQGEQYF; cdr3_nt: TGTGCCAGCAGCATTCAGGGGGAGCAGTACTTC; v_call: TRBV21-1; clone_size: .; d_call: .; j_call: TRBJ2-5
cdr3_aa: CASSTQREYWETQYF; cdr3_nt: TGTGCCAGCAGTACGCAGCGGGAGTATTGGGAGACCCAGTACTTC; v_call: TRBV27; clone_size: .; d_call: TRBD2; j_call: TRBJ2-5
cdr3_aa: CSVVDRDGIQYF; cdr3_nt: TGCAGCGTCGTCGACAGGGACGGCATTCAGTACTTC; v_call: TRBV29-1; clone_size: .; d_call: TRBD1; j_call: TRBJ2-4
cdr3_aa: CASSLWGQREIRNEQFF; cdr3_nt: TGTGCCAGCAGTTTATGGGGTCAGCGGGAGATTCGAAATGAGCAGTTCTTC; v_call: TRBV27; clone_size: .; d_call: TRBD2; j_call: TRBJ2-1
cdr3_aa: CASSPPTGSSYEQYF; cdr3_nt: TGTGCCAGCTCACCACCGACAGGGAGCTCCTACGAGCAGTACTTC; v_call: TRBV18; clone_size: .; d_call: TRBD1; j_call: TRBJ2-7
cdr3_aa: CASSSGQGAYEQYF; cdr3_nt: TGTGCCAGCAGTTCGGGACAGGGGGCCTACGAGCAGTACTTC; v_call: TRBV6-5; clone_size: .; d_call: TRBD1; j_call: TRBJ2-7
cdr3_aa: CASGENIISYEQYF; cdr3_nt: TGTGCCAGCGGGGAGAACATCATCTCCTACGAGCAGTACTTC; v_call: TRBV2; clone_size: .; d_call: .; j_call: TRBJ2-7
cdr3_aa: CASSLGTGLEKLFF; cdr3_nt: TGTGCCAGCAGCCTCGGGACAGGGCTTGAAAAACTGTTTTTT; v_call: TRBV5-5; clone_size: .; d_call: TRBD1; j_call: TRBJ1-4
cdr3_aa: CASSFPSGRSNEQFF; cdr3_nt: TGCGCCAGCAGCTTCCCTAGCGGGAGGTCCAATGAGCAGTTCTTC; v_call: TRBV5-1; clone_size: .; d_call: TRBD2; j_call: TRBJ2-1
cdr3_aa: CASSLSRSRYNEQFF; cdr3_nt: TGTGCCAGCAGTTTATCTAGGTCTCGCTACAATGAGCAGTTCTTC; v_call: TRBV28; clone_size: .; d_call: .; j_call: TRBJ2-1
cdr3_aa: CASSQGTGPRSGTDTQYF; cdr3_nt: TGTGCCAGCAGCCAAGGGACTGGACCCCGATCGGGCACAGATACGCAGTATTTT; v_call: TRBV4-2; clone_size: .; d_call: .; j_call: TRBJ2-3
cdr3_aa: CASSRERAGDQFF; cdr3_nt: TGTGCCAGCAGTCGAGAGAGGGCGGGAGATCAGTTCTTC; v_call: TRBV6-1; clone_size: .; d_call: TRBD2; j_call: TRBJ2-1
cdr3_aa: CASSTRGTGRTGELFF; cdr3_nt: TGTGCCAGCAGTACTAGAGGGACAGGGCGGACCGGGGAGCTGTTTTTT; v_call: TRBV27; clone_size: .; d_call: TRBD1; j_call: TRBJ2-2
cdr3_aa: CASRTGVYEQYF; cdr3_nt: TGTGCCAGCAGGACAGGGGTCTACGAGCAGTACTTC; v_call: TRBV28; clone_size: .; d_call: TRBD1; j_call: TRBJ2-7
cdr3_aa: CAWRQGATNEKLFF; cdr3_nt: TGTGCCTGGCGACAGGGTGCAACTAATGAAAAACTGTTTTTT; v_call: TRBV30; clone_size: .; d_call: TRBD1; j_call: TRBJ1-4
cdr3_aa: CASSPDVGGGTDTQYF; cdr3_nt: TGTGCCAGCAGTCCCGACGTTGGGGGGGGCACAGATACGCAGTATTTT; v_call: TRBV6-4; clone_size: .; d_call: TRBD2; j_call: TRBJ2-3
cdr3_aa: CASSIIDSRRTGELFF; cdr3_nt: TGTGCCAGTAGTATAATTGACTCGCGGAGAACCGGGGAGCTGTTTTTT; v_call: TRBV19; clone_size: .; d_call: .; j_call: TRBJ2-2
cdr3_aa: CASSYVQGGVGYEQYF; cdr3_nt: TGTGCCAGCAGTTACGTACAGGGCGGTGTGGGATACGAGCAGTACTTC; v_call: TRBV6-5; clone_size: .; d_call: .; j_call: TRBJ2-7